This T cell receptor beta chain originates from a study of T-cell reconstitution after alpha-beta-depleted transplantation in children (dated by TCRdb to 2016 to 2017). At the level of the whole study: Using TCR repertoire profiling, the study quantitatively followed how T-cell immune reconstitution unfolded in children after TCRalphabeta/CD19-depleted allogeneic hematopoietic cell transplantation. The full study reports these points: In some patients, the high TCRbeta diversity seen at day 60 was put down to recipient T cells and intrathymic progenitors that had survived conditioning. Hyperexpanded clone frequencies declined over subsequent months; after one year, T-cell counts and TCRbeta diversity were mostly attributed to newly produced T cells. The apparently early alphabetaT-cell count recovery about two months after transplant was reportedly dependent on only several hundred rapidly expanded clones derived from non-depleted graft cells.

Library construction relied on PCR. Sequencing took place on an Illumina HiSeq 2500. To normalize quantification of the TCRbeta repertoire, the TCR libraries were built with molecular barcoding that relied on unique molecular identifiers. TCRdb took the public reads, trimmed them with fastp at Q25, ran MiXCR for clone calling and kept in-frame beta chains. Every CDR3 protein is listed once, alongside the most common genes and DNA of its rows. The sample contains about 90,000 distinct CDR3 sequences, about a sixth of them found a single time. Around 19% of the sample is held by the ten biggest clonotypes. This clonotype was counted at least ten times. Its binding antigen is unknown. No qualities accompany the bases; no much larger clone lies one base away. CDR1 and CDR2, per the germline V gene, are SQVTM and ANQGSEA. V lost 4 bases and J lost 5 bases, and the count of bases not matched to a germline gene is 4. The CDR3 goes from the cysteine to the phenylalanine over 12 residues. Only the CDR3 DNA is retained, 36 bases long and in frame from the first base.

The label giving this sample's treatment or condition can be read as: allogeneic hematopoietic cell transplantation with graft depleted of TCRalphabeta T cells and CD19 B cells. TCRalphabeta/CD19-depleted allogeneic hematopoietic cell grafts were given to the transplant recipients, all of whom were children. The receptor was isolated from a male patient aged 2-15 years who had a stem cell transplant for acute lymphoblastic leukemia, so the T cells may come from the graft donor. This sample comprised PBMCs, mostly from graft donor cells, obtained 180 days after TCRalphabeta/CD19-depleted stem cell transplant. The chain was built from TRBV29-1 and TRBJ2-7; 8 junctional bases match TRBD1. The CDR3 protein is CSVGTGMNEQYF. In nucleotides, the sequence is TGCAGCGTTGGGACAGGGATGAACGAGCAGTACTTC.